These 16 T cell receptor beta chains were all obtained from the same sample, sequenced in a study of blood T cells in healthy people across ages. A sample-barcoded 5' primer and a J-beta primer mix were used in a second PCR of roughly 7 to 11 cycles. Each CDR3 protein gets one entry after TCRdb re-called the 5' RACE reads with MiXCR. Among fewer than 2 million distinct CDR3 sequences listed, about two fifths were seen once. Sequenced material: blood. The receptors here all came from a human donor in good health.

This chain uses TRBV11-2 with TRBJ2-3; 7 bases fit TRBD2. The junction had 4 bases not matched to a gene; V was cut back by 3 bases and J by 4 bases. Germline V gene data show CDR1 as SGHAT and CDR2 as FQNNGV. The CDR3 is 14 amino acids. The CDR3 protein is CASSFLTSSDTQYF. The CDR3 nucleotides read TGTGCCAGCAGCTTCCTGACTAGCTCAGATACGCAGTATTTT. The full variable domain, in which reference TRBV11-2 and TRBJ2-3 provide the parts outside the CDR3, is EAGVAQSPRYKIIEKRQSVAFWCNPISGHATLYWYQQILGQGPKLLIQFQNNGVVDDSQLPKDRFSAERLKGVDSTLKIQPAKLEDSAVYLCASSFLTSSDTQYFGPGTRLTVL.

The chain has TRBV7-3 and TRBJ2-5; unclear D gene. The germline CDR1 and CDR2 sequences are SGHTA and FQGTGA. This CDR3 has 13 residues. The germline V and J ends were trimmed by 1 base and 4 bases, with 7 bases remaining between them. CDR3 in amino acids: CASSLNPAETQYF. CDR3 bases: TGTGCCAGCAGCTTAAATCCGGCAGAGACCCAGTACTTC.

This clonotype was observed a few times. The chain joins TRBV20-1 to TRBJ2-7, with D unclear. The CDR3 runs 13 residues. The germline CDR1 and CDR2 sequences are DFQATT and SNEGSKA (reference sequence). The V and J ends lost 6 bases and 9 bases respectively, with 21 bases between them. This chain's CDR3 is CSAPGGRSVRQYF. For the CDR3, the DNA is TGCAGTGCCCCAGGCGGAAGATCTGTCAGGCAGTACTTC.

The CDR3 is CASSRSPGQTYEQYF. CDR3 DNA sequence: TGCGCCAGCAGCCGGTCACCGGGACAGACCTACGAGCAGTACTTC. V gene TRBV5-1 combines with J gene TRBJ2-4; 7 bases are a match to TRBD1. The last part of the DNA fits TRBJ2-7 better; the J call may be wrong. Germline V lookup: CDR1 SGHRS, CDR2 YFSETQ. The length of the CDR3 is 15 residues.

This clonotype was seen ten or more times. This sequence joins TRBV7-6 and TRBJ2-7; 10 nucleotides align to TRBD2. Germline CDR1 reads SGHVS; CDR2 reads FNYEAQ. The CDR3 contains 16 residues. The V gene end was trimmed by 0 bases and the J gene end by 1 base; junction bases not matched to a gene: 3. In DNA form, the CDR3 reads TGTGCCAGCAGCTTAGCAAGCGGGGGGGTTTCCTACGAGCAGTACTTC. Its translation: CASSLASGGVSYEQYF.

This chain connects TRBV28 to TRBJ1-4; D gene uncertain. CDR1 is MDHEN and CDR2 is SYDVKM in the germline V gene. Trimming took off 3 bases at V and 10 bases at J, with 12 bases between the two ends. The CDR3 has 13 amino acids. As DNA, the CDR3 is TGTGCCAGCAGTTTGTGGGGTATCGGAAAACTGTTTTTT. Translation: CASSLWGIGKLFF.

This clonotype was seen a handful of times. The rearrangement links TRBV15 to TRBJ2-5; D is uncertain. V was clipped by 0 bases and J by 2 bases, with 7 bases between them. The CDR3 extends over 14 amino acids. Looked up from germline, CDR1 is LNHNV and CDR2 is YYDKDF (reference sequence). The CDR3 DNA is TGTGCCACCAGCAGAGATCCAGTACAAGAGACCCAGTACTTC. This gives the protein CATSRDPVQETQYF.

V usage is TRBV4-3 and J usage is TRBJ1-3, with a weak D call TRBD1 (5 bases). The germline V gene has CDR1 LGHNA and CDR2 YSLEER. The V end was cut by 2 bases, the J end by 2 bases, with 7 bases between. The CDR3 runs 14 residues. The CDR3 DNA sequence: TGCGCCAGCAGCCAAAAGGGACCTGGAAACACCATATATTTT. Protein: CASSQKGPGNTIYF.

This clonotype showed up many times. The rearrangement uses TRBV7-2 and TRBJ2-4; 7 positions match TRBD1. J gave up 2 bases and V 4 bases, and 2 bases lay outside the gene matches. Germline V gives CDR1 SGHTA, CDR2 FQGNSA. The CDR3 runs 14 residues. CDR3 sequence (DNA): TGTGCCAGCAGCTCGGGACAGACCAAAAACATTCAGTACTTC. It translates to CASSSGQTKNIQYF.

At least ten counts were recorded for this clonotype. The chain employs TRBV4-1 and TRBJ2-1; TRBD2 matches 9 bases. This CDR3 is built from 15 residues. CDR1 is MGHRA and CDR2 is YSYEKL in the germline V gene. The junction had 9 bases not matched to a gene; V was cut back by 4 bases and J by 8 bases. The DNA of the CDR3 is TGCGCCAGCAGCCTGCGAGGGACTAGCTTCGATGAGCAGTTCTTC. Translating gives CASSLRGTSFDEQFF.

Turning to this clonotype: Germline is not matched at one junction end, which may reflect a read error. The gene calls are TRBV5-6 and TRBJ2-1; 8 bases are a match to TRBD1. The CDR3 loop spans 17 amino acids. CDR1 SGHDT and CDR2 YYEEEE come from the germline V gene. In nucleotides, the CDR3 is TGTGCCAGCAACTTGGCCCCCCGGGACAGGCCTTTAGTTGAGCAGTTCTTC. Translation gives CASNLAPRDRPLVEQFF.

V usage is TRBV29-1 and J usage is TRBJ2-3; D not certain. V was trimmed by 2 bases and J by 2 bases, leaving 11 bases between them. The CDR3 contains 14 residues. Germline assignment: CDR1 SQVTM and CDR2 ANQGSEA. The CDR3 nucleotides read TGCAGCGTTGAACGGACCGGGTACACAGATACGCAGTATTTT. It encodes CSVERTGYTDTQYF.

This sequence joins TRBV7-6 and TRBJ2-4; 9 nucleotides agree with TRBD1. This CDR3 has 14 amino acids. The germline gives CDR1 SGHVS, CDR2 FNYEAQ. Trimming took 5 bases from V and 13 from J; bases not matched to a gene: 12. In nucleotides, the CDR3 is TGTGCCAGCAGCGTAGGACAGGGGTTTGATGAGCAGTACTTC. Amino acids: CASSVGQGFDEQYF.

With respect to this clonotype: One junction end disagrees with the germline gene, perhaps due to a read error. This chain uses TRBV4-2 with TRBJ2-6; 7 nucleotides match TRBD1. The CDR3 contains 19 residues. In germline, CDR1 is LGHNA, CDR2 YNFKEQ. Here the CDR3 reads CASSQDSVEGASGTNVLTF. CDR3 sequence (DNA): TGTGCCAGCAGCCAAGATTCGGTAGAGGGGGCCTCTGGGACCAACGTCCTGACTTTC.

This clonotype occurred a few times. The chain couples TRBV27 to TRBJ1-5; TRBD1 aligns across 7 bases. This CDR3 region has 13 residues. Germline CDR1 and CDR2: MNHEY and SMNVEV (reference sequence). Trimming cost V 8 bases and J 7 bases; bases outside gene matches: 8. CDR3 DNA: TGTGCCAGCGGGACGACAGGGAGCCAGCCCCAGCATTTT. Its translation is CASGTTGSQPQHF.

This clonotype was observed a few times. This chain uses TRBV6-5 with TRBJ2-6; D might be TRBD1 or TRBD2, each matching 6 bases. The CDR3 runs 18 residues. Trimming left V 4 bases short and J 0 bases short, with 16 bases between. From germline, CDR1 is MNHEY and CDR2 SVGAGI. The CDR3 sequence is CASSSSPGGLSGANVLTF. The CDR3 DNA reads as TGTGCCAGCAGTTCCTCCCCCGGGGGCCTCTCTGGGGCCAACGTCCTGACTTTC.